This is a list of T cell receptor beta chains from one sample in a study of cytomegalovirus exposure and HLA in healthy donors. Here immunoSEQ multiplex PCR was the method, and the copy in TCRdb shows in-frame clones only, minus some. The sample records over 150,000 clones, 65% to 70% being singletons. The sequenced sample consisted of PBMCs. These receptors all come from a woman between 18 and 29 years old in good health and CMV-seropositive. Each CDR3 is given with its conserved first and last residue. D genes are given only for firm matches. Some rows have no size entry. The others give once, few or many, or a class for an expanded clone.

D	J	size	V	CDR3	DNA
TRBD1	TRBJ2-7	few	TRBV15	CATSDRGLDEQYF	TGTGCCACCAGCGACAGGGGGCTGGACGAGCAGTACTTC
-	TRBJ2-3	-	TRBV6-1	CASSPQPYTVDTQYF	TGTGCCAGCAGTCCACAGCCCTATACGGTGGATACGCAGTATTTT
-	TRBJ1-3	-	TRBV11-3	CASKSSGRIRSGNTIYF	TGTGCCAGCAAGAGCTCCGGGAGAATCAGATCTGGAAACACCATATATTTT
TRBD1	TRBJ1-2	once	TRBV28	CASSTATGNYGYTF	TGTGCCAGCAGTACTGCGACAGGGAACTATGGCTACACCTTC
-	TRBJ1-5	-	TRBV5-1	CASSFAKQLPSVSNQPQHF	TGCGCCAGCAGCTTCGCCAAACAGTTACCCTCGGTAAGCAATCAGCCCCAGCATTTT
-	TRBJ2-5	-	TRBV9	CASSPPGVQETQYF	TGTGCCAGCAGCCCTCCGGGGGTTCAGGAGACCCAGTACTTC
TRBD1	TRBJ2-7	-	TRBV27	CASSSGTGAFGQYF	TGTGCCAGCTCTTCCGGGACAGGGGCTTTTGGGCAGTACTTC
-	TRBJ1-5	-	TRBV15	CATSRGPSISGQPQHF	TGTGCCACCAGCAGAGGTCCATCCATATCGGGTCAGCCCCAGCATTTT
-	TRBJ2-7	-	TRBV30	CAWSHRSSYEQYF	TGTGCCTGGAGTCACAGGAGCTCCTACGAGCAGTACTTC
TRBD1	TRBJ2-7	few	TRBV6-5	CASRADRGRSYEQYF	TGTGCCAGCAGGGCCGACAGGGGACGTTCCTACGAGCAGTACTTC
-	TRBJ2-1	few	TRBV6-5	CASSYSGDSVYNEQFF	TGTGCCAGCAGTTACTCGGGGGACTCTGTTTACAATGAGCAGTTCTTC
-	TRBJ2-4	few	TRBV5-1	CASSQGGLAKNIQYF	TGCGCCAGCAGCCAGGGAGGACTAGCCAAAAACATTCAGTACTTC
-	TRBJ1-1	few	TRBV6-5	CASSYGALGTEAFF	TGTGCCAGCAGTTACGGGGCCCTTGGGACTGAAGCTTTCTTT
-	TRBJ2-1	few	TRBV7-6	CASSPGVEQFF	TGTGCCAGCAGCCCGGGGGTTGAGCAGTTCTTC
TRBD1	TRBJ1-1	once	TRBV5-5	CASSPPGTVMNTEAFF	TGTGCCAGCAGCCCCCCCGGGACAGTCATGAACACTGAAGCTTTCTTT
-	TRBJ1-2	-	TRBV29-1	CSVERRYGYTF	TGCAGCGTAGAGCGTCGGTATGGCTACACCTTC
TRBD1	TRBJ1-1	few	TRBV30	CAWSGQGYTEAFF	TGTGCCTGGAGTGGACAGGGGTACACTGAAGCTTTCTTT
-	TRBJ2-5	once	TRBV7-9	CASSVIQGFQETQYF	TGTGCCAGCAGCGTCATCCAGGGTTTTCAAGAGACCCAGTACTTC
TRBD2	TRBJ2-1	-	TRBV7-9	CASPSGSEYNEQFF	TGTGCCAGCCCGAGCGGGAGCGAGTACAATGAGCAGTTCTTC
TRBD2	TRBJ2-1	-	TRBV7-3	CASSPSSGRASEQFF	TGTGCCAGCAGCCCCTCTAGCGGGAGGGCATCCGAGCAGTTCTTC
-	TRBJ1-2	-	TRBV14	CASSHRGNYGYTF	TGTGCCAGCAGCCATAGGGGCAACTATGGCTACACCTTC
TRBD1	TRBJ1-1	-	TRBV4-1	CASSRSRDSWAEAFF	TGCGCCAGCAGCCGGTCCCGGGACAGTTGGGCTGAAGCTTTCTTT
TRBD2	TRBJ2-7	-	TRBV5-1	CASSSGTSGSPSYEQYF	TGCGCCAGCAGCTCCGGGACTAGCGGGTCGCCCTCCTACGAGCAGTACTTC
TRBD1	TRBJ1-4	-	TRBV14	CASSQRTGLKGEKLFF	TGTGCCAGCAGCCAAAGGACAGGGCTGAAGGGAGAAAAACTGTTTTTT